This paragraph covers one TCR beta chain sequence. The data stem from a study of blood T cell repertoires in COVID-19. Study background: In each case, the material was cDNA or gDNA derived from T cells, B-cell-depleted T cells, or PBMCs.

Looked up from germline, CDR1 is MGHRA and CDR2 is YSYEKL. The CDR3 has 15 residues. Trimming took off 7 bases at V and 6 bases at J, with 21 bases between the two ends. Some clones are missing from TCRdb's copy, which holds only in-frame ones; the method was immunoSEQ multiplex PCR. The table includes some 350,000 clones, around 90% detected once. The sample comprised peripheral blood. The receptor's source is a human donor in a cohort sampled during active COVID-19. The genes are TRBV4-1 and TRBJ1-1; D may be TRBD1 (5 bases). The CDR3 loop is CASTSGGVTLAEAFF. CDR3 nucleotides: TGCGCCAGCACCTCCGGGGGGGTCACCTTAGCTGAAGCTTTCTTT.